A single sample is the source of the 7 T cell receptor beta chains below, sequenced in a study of T cell responses to AZD1222 COVID-19 vaccine. Clones were sequenced by immunoSEQ multiplex PCR, and TCRdb holds only the in-frame ones, with some missing. Of just over 90,000 clones in the sample, 75% to 90% are singletons; the top ten hold more than 2%. The source was peripheral blood, collected 28 days after the second AZD1222 dose. The receptors originated from an adult who received the AZD1222 COVID-19 vaccine.

The chain joins TRBV7-9 to TRBJ1-3, with D hard to call. The V gene lost 6 bases and the J gene lost 0 bases, with 15 bases spanning the gap. The CDR3 spans 16 residues. Germline values: CDR1 SEHNR, CDR2 FQNEAQ (reference sequence). The CDR3 spells CASSEGVLDSGNTIYF. In DNA, the CDR3 is TGTGCCAGCAGTGAAGGAGTCCTAGACTCTGGAAACACCATATATTTT.

This sequence joins TRBV2 and TRBJ2-3, with D tentatively TRBD1 or TRBD2 (5 bases each). V was clipped by 6 bases and J by 0 bases, with 22 bases between them. The CDR3 length is 18 residues. Germline V gene data show CDR1 as SNHLY and CDR2 as FYNNEI. CDR3 loop: CASRAGDRLSISTDTQYF. The CDR3 DNA reads TGTGCCAGCAGGGCTGGGGACCGCCTTTCCATCAGCACAGATACGCAGTATTTT. The entire variable domain, with the rest obtained from reference TRBV2 and TRBJ2-3, is as follows: EPEVTQTPSHQVTQMGQEVILRCVPISNHLYFYWYRQILGQKVEFLVSFYNNEISEKSEIFDDQFSVERPDGSNFTLKIRSTKLEDSAMYFCASRAGDRLSISTDTQYFGPGTRLTVL.

The V call is TRBV6-1, the J call TRBJ1-2; D is unclear. The germline V gene has CDR1 MNHNS and CDR2 SASEGT. The CDR3 is 14 residues long. The V end was cut by 2 bases, the J end by 1 base, with 8 bases between. The chain's CDR3 is CASSEITNNYGYTF. In nucleotides, the CDR3 is TGTGCCAGCAGTGAAATCACCAATAACTATGGCTACACCTTC.

The V gene is TRBV9, the J gene TRBJ1-2; 10 bases fit TRBD1. The germline gives CDR1 SGDLS, CDR2 YYNGEE. The CDR3 loop spans 16 amino acids. Trimming at V came to 0 bases and at J to 1 base, leaving 3 bases not matched to a gene. This chain's CDR3 is CASSVEGTGVNYGYTF. As DNA, the CDR3 is TGTGCCAGCAGCGTAGAGGGGACAGGGGTTAACTATGGCTACACCTTC.

On this clone itself: At the DNA level, this CDR3 is encoded by other sequences in the same sample as well. The J gene is TRBJ1-2, the V gene TRBV7-9; TRBD1 is a possible D gene (5 bases). The V and J ends lost 2 bases and 7 bases respectively, with 8 bases between them. There are 12 residues in the CDR3. Germline V lookup: CDR1 SEHNR, CDR2 FQNEAQ (reference sequence). For the CDR3, the DNA is TGTGCCAGCAGCTTACAGGGAGGTGGCTACACCTTC. Protein: CASSLQGGGYTF. Combining the CDR3 with reference TRBV7-9 and TRBJ1-2 gives the whole variable domain DTGVSQNPRHKITKRGQNVTFRCDPISEHNRLYWYRQTLGQGPEFLTYFQNEAQLEKSRLLSDRFSAERPKGSFSTLEIQRTEQGDSAMYLCASSLQGGGYTFGSGTRLTVV.

The CDR3 DNA reads TGTGCCAGCAGCTTAGCACAGAGCTCCTACGAGCAGTACTTC. Encoded protein: CASSLAQSSYEQYF. The J gene is TRBJ2-7, the V gene TRBV7-9; D is ambiguous. This CDR3 has 14 amino acids. CDR1 is SEHNR, CDR2 FQNEAQ, per germline (reference sequence). V was shortened by 0 bases and J by 0 bases, with 6 bases between the two germline ends.

V is TRBV7-2 and J is TRBJ2-1; TRBD1 matches at 11 bases. V lost 5 bases, J lost 6 bases, and 9 bases stayed unmatched. The CDR3 runs 16 residues. Germline CDR1 and CDR2: SGHTA and FQGNSA. The CDR3 bases are TGTGCCAGCAGCGTATCCGGGACAGGGGGTAGCAATGAGCAGTTCTTC. Translating gives CASSVSGTGGSNEQFF.